Sequencing of this T cell receptor (beta chain) was carried out in a study of breast tumors, draining lymph nodes, adjacent tissues. Study outcomes and limitations: Tumor repertoires ranked between lymph nodes and nontumor tissue in diversity, with V and J gene preferences.

This clonotype showed up just a few times. No antigen is known for it. Each CDR3 protein gets one entry after TCRdb re-called the multiplex PCR reads with MiXCR. In the table there are around 43,000 distinct CDR3 sequences, about 21% of which are singletons. This CDR3 is built from 16 residues. The V gene end was trimmed by 4 bases and the J gene end by 2 bases; junction bases not matched to a gene: 8. Per germline, CDR1 SGHNT and CDR2 YYREEE (reference sequence). The chain carries TRBV5-4 and TRBJ2-3, with 9 bases lining up with TRBD1. Input material: breast tumor tissue. This clonotype was obtained from a female donor with breast cancer. Some clones in this sample may be carry-over from other donors' samples. The CDR3 protein is CASSPFGTGSTDTQYF. DNA of the CDR3: TGTGCCAGCAGCCCCTTCGGGACAGGGTCCACAGATACGCAGTATTTT.